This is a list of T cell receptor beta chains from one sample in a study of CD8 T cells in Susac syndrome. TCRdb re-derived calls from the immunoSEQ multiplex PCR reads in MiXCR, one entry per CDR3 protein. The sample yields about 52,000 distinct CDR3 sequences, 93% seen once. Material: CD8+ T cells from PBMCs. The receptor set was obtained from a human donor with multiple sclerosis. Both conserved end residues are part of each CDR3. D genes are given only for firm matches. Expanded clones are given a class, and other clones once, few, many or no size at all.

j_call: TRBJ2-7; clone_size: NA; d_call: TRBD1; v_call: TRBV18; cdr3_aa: CASSPPDRGYEQYF; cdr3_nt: TGTGCCAGCTCACCACCCGACAGGGGGTACGAGCAGTACTTC
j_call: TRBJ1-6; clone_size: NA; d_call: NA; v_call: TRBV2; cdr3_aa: CASSGSYVGRSSPLHF; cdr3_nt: TGTGCCAGCAGTGGTAGCTACGTTGGCCGTAGTTCACCCCTCCACTTT
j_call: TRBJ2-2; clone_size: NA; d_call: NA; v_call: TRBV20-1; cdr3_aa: CSARDDRGPPNTGELFF; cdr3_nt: TGCAGTGCTAGAGACGACCGGGGGCCGCCGAACACCGGGGAGCTGTTTTTT
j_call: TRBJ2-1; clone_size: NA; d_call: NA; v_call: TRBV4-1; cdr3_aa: CASSQVPQIDNEQFF; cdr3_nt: TGCGCCAGCAGCCAAGTACCCCAGATCGACAATGAGCAGTTCTTC
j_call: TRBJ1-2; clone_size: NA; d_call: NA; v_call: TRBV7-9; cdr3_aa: CASIPGGDFRSGYTF; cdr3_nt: TGTGCCAGCATCCCGGGGGGCGATTTTCGTTCCGGCTACACCTTC
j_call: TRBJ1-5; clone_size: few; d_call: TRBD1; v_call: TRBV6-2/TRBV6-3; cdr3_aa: CASSLQGASNQPQHF; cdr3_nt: TGTGCCAGCAGTCTGCAGGGGGCAAGCAATCAGCCCCAGCATTTT
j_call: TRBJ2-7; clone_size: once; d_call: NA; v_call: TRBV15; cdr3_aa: CATSLEKGSYEQYF; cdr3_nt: TGTGCCACCAGCCTCGAGAAGGGATCCTACGAGCAGTACTTC
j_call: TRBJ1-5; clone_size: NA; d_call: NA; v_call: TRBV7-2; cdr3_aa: CASSRTIAGQPQHF; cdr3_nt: TGTGCCAGCAGCCGTACTATAGCGGGGCAGCCCCAGCATTTT
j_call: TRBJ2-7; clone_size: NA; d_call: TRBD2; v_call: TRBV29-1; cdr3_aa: CSVEDRGDYEQYF; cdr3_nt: TGCAGCGTTGAAGATCGGGGGGACTACGAGCAGTACTTC
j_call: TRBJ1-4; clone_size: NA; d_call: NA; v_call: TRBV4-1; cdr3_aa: CASSQKEPGRPEKLFF; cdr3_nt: TGCGCCAGCAGCCAGAAAGAACCGGGACGGCCTGAAAAACTGTTTTTT
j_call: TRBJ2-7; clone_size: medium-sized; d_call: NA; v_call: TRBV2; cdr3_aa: CALGDNHYEQYF; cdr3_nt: TGTGCCCTTGGGGACAACCACTACGAGCAGTACTTC
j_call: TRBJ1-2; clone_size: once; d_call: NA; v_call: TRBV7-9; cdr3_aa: CASTPTWGNVNYGYTF; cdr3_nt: TGTGCCAGCACCCCGACTTGGGGTAACGTTAACTATGGCTACACCTTC
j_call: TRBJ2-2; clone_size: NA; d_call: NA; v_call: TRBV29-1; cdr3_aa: CTCSYAGPTGELFF; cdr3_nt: TGCACCTGCTCATATGCAGGGCCCACCGGGGAGCTGTTTTTT
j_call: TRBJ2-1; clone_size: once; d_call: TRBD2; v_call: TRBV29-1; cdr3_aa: CSTSGEGQFF; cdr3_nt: TGCAGCACTAGCGGGGAAGGCCAGTTCTTC
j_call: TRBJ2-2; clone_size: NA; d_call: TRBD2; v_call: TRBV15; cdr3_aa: CATIGTSGAGGTGELFF; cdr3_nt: TGTGCCACCATCGGGACTAGCGGGGCCGGGGGCACCGGGGAGCTGTTTTTT
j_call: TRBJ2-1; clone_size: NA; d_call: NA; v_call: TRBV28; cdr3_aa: CASSLEGENEQFF; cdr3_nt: TGTGCCAGCAGTTTAGAGGGGGAGAATGAGCAGTTCTTC
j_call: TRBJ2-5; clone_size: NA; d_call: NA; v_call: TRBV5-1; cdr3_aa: CASSLDPLQETQYF; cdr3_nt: TGCGCCAGCAGCTTGGATCCCCTTCAAGAGACCCAGTACTTC
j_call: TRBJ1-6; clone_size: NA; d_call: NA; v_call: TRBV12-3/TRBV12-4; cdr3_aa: CASSFGGGPYNSPLHF; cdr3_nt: TGTGCCAGCAGTTTCGGTGGGGGTCCCTATAATTCACCCCTCCACTTT
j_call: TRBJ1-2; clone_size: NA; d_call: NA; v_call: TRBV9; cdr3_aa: CASSTTGPLTYGYTF; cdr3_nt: TGTGCCAGCAGCACCACAGGCCCCCTCACCTATGGCTACACCTTC
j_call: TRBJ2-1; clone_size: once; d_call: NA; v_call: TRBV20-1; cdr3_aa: CSARPPDRNEQFF; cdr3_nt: TGCAGTGCTCGCCCCCCTGACAGGAATGAGCAGTTCTTC
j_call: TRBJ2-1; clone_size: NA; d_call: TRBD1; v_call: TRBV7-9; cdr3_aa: CASSPPRTGLGDNEQFF; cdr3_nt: TGTGCCAGCAGCCCGCCCCGGACAGGGTTAGGGGACAATGAGCAGTTCTTC
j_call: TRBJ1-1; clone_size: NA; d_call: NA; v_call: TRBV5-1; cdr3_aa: CASSGWTVMNTEAFF; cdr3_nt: TGCGCCAGCAGCGGATGGACGGTTATGAACACTGAAGCTTTCTTT
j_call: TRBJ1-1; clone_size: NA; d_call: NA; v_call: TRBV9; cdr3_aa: CASSVEGTLGMNTEAFF; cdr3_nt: TGTGCCAGCAGCGTAGAAGGTACGCTCGGCATGAACACTGAAGCTTTCTTT
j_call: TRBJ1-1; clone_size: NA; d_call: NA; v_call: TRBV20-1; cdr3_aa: CSARRFNRGDTEAFF; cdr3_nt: TGCAGTGCTAGGCGTTTTAATCGGGGGGACACTGAAGCTTTCTTT
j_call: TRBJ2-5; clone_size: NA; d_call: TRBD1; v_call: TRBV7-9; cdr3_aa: CASSLGQRQETQYF; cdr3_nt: TGTGCCAGCAGCTTGGGACAGAGACAAGAGACCCAGTACTTC
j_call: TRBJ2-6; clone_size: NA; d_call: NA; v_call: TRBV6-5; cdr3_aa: CASSYSPVSGANVLTF; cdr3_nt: TGTGCCAGCAGTTACTCCCCCGTCTCTGGGGCCAACGTCCTGACTTTC
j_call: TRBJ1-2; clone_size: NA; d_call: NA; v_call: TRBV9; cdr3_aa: CASSVTELAPNGYTF; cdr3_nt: TGTGCCAGCAGCGTGACAGAACTAGCCCCGAATGGCTACACCTTC
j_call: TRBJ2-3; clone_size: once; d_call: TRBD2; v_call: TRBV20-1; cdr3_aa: CSARPSGVSDTQYF; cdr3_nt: TGCAGTGCTCGGCCTAGCGGGGTTTCAGATACGCAGTATTTT
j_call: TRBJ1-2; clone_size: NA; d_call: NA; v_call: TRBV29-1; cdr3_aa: CSVEQGHYGYTF; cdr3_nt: TGCAGCGTTGAACAGGGGCACTATGGCTACACCTTC
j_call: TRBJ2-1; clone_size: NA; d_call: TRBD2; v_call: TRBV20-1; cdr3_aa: CSARDLSSGGNEQFF; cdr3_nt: TGCAGTGCTAGAGATCTCAGCAGCGGGGGTAATGAGCAGTTCTTC
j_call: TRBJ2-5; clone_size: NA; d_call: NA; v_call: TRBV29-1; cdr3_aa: CSVEGQVLDETQYF; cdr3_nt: TGCAGCGTTGAAGGACAGGTATTGGACGAGACCCAGTACTTC
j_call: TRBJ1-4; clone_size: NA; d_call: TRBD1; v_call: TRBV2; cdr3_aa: CASRSGTGTPTNEKLFF; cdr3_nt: TGTGCCAGCCGCTCCGGGACAGGGACTCCAACTAATGAAAAACTGTTTTTT
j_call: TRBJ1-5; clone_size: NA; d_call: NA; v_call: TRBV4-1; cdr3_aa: CASSQTKGPNQPQHF; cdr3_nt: TGCGCCAGCAGCCAAACTAAGGGGCCTAATCAGCCCCAGCATTTT
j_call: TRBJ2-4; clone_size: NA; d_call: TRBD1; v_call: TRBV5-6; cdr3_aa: CASSLPGRQGAGNIQYF; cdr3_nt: TGTGCCAGCAGCTTACCTGGAAGACAGGGGGCAGGGAACATTCAGTACTTC
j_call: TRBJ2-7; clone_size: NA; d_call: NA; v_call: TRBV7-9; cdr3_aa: CASSLGPDYEQYF; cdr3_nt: TGTGCCAGCAGCTTGGGACCAGACTACGAGCAGTACTTC
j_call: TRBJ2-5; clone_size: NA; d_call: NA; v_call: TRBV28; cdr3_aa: CASSSPWVSDSWGQETQYF; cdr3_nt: TGTGCCAGCAGTTCCCCGTGGGTAAGCGACTCGTGGGGCCAAGAGACCCAGTACTTC
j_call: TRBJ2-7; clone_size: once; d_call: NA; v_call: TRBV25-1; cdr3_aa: CASSEASGPMPLYEQYF; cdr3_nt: TGTGCCAGCAGTGAGGCTTCCGGGCCTATGCCTCTCTACGAGCAGTACTTC
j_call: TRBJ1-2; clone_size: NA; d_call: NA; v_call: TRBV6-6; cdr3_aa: CASSYVGTHGYTF; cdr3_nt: TGTGCCAGCAGTTACGTGGGGACCCATGGCTACACCTTC
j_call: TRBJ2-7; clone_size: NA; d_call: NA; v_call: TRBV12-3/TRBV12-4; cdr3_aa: CASSPMGVRYEQYF; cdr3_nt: TGTGCCAGCAGTCCTATGGGGGTCCGGTACGAGCAGTACTTC
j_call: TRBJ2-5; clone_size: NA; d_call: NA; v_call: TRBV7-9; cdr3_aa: CASSPRQIQYF; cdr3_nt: TGTGCCAGCAGCCCTCGACAGATCCAGTACTTC
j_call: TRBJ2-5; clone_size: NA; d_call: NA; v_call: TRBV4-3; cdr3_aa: CASSLDWGDNQETQYF; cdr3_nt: TGCGCCAGCAGCCTGGACTGGGGCGATAACCAAGAGACCCAGTACTTC
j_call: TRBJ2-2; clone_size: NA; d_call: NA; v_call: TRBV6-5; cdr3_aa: CASNLDRSSGELFF; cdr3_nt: TGTGCCAGCAACCTGGACAGATCTTCCGGGGAGCTGTTTTTT
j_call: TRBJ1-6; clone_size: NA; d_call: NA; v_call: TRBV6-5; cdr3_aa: CASSYSGNNSPLHF; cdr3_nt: TGTGCCAGCAGTTACTCAGGGAATAATTCACCCCTCCACTTT
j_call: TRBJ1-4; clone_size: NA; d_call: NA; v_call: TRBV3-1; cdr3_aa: CASSLPSLGGKLFF; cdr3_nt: TGTGCCAGCAGCCTTCCTTCGTTGGGCGGGAAACTGTTTTTT
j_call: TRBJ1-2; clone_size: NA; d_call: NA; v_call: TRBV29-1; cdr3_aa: CSVEDLDAGSDYGYTF; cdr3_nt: TGCAGCGTTGAAGATCTAGATGCAGGGTCGGATTATGGCTACACCTTC
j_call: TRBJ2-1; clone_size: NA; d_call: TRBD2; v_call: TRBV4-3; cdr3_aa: CASSGRGTYNEQFF; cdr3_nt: TGCGCCAGCAGCGGGAGGGGAACCTACAATGAGCAGTTCTTC
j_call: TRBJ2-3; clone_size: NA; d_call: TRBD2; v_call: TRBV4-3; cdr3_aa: CASSNLAGGIPDTQYF; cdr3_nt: TGCGCCAGCAGCAACTTAGCGGGGGGGATACCAGATACGCAGTATTTT
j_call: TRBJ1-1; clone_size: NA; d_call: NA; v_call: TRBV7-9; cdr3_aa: CASSLFRTEAFF; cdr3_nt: TGTGCCAGCAGCTTGTTTCGCACTGAAGCTTTCTTT
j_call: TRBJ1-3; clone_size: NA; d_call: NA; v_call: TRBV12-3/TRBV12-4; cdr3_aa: CASSHYRPSGNTIYF; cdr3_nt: TGTGCCAGCAGTCACTACAGGCCCTCTGGAAACACCATATATTTT
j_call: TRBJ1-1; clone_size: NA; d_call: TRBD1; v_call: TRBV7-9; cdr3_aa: CASSPARDRYTEAFF; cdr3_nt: TGTGCCAGCAGCCCAGCAAGGGACAGGTACACTGAAGCTTTCTTT
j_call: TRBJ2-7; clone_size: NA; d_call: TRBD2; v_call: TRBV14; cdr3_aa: CASSPLAAGLAGYEQYF; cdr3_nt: TGTGCCAGCAGCCCCCTAGCCGCGGGACTAGCTGGCTACGAGCAGTACTTC
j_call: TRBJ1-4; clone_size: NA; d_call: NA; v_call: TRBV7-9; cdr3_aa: CASRGEKLFF; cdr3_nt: TGTGCCAGCAGGGGCGAAAAACTGTTTTTT
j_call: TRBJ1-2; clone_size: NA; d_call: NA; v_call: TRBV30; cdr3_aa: CAWSVLEGPLGYTF; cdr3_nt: TGTGCCTGGAGTGTACTTGAGGGTCCTCTTGGCTACACCTTC
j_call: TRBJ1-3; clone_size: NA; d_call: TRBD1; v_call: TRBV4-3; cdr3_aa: CASSRLSTGFSGNTIYF; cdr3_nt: TGCGCCAGCAGCCGACTGTCGACAGGGTTCTCTGGAAACACCATATATTTT
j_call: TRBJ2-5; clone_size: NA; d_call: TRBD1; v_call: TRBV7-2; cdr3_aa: CASSRDSDRARETQYF; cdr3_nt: TGTGCCAGCAGTCGCGACTCGGACAGGGCTAGGGAGACCCAGTACTTC
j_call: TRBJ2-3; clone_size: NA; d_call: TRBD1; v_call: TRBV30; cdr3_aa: CAWSAGTETDTQYF; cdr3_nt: TGTGCCTGGAGCGCCGGGACAGAAACAGATACGCAGTATTTT
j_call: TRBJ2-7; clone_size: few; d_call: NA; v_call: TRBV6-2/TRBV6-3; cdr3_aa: CASSYGTYEQYF; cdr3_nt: TGTGCCAGCAGTTACGGAACCTACGAGCAGTACTTC
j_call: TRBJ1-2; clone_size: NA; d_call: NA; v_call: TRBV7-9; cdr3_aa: CASTSRWANYGYTF; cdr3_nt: TGTGCCAGCACCTCAAGATGGGCTAACTATGGCTACACCTTC